This T cell receptor (beta chain) was captured by sequencing in a study of Graves' ophthalmopathy and Graves' hyperthyroidism. Whole-study results and caveats: At roughly 67% sensitivity and over 72% specificity, the model predicted progression of the ophthalmopathy. Most expanded thyroid clonotypes above 0.001 frequency also appeared in blood.

The sequenced template was RNA, covering the TCR beta CDR3 region. Scientists carried out first-round RT-PCR using HTBI primers and then a second-round multiplex PCR. TCRdb reprocessed the multiplex PCR reads with MiXCR, giving one entry per CDR3 protein. Of approximately 160,000 distinct CDR3 sequences listed, 35% to 45% are singletons. This clonotype was picked up many times. Its specificity is not known. V was pared by 4 bases and J by 10 bases, with 13 bases between. Germline V gene data show CDR1 as SQVTM and CDR2 as ANQGSEA. This CDR3 has 11 amino acids. The sample consisted of peripheral blood. This clonotype was sampled from a man aged 30 to 45 with Graves' ophthalmopathy. This chain joins TRBV29-1 and TRBJ1-1; D not certain. The CDR3: CSVGGISGAFF. DNA of the CDR3: TGCAGCGTTGGGGGAATTTCTGGAGCTTTCTTT.